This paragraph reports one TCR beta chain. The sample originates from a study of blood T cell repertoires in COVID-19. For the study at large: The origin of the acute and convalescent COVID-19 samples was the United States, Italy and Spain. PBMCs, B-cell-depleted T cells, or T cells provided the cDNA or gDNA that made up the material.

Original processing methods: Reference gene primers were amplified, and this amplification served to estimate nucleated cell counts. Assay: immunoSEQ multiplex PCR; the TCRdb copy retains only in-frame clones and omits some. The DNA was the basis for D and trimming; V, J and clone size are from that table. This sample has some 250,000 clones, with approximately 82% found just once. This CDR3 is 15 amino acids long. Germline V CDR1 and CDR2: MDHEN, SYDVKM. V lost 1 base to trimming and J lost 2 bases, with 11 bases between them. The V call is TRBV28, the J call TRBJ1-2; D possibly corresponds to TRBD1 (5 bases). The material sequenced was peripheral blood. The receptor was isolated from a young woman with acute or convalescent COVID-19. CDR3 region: CASSLSGPFNYGYTF. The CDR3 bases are TGTGCCAGCAGTTTATCAGGGCCCTTCAACTATGGCTACACCTTC.